This TCR beta chain was identified in a study of shared clonotypes between healthy human individuals (dated by TCRdb to 2019 to 2021). Regarding the complete study: Two women and three men aged 18 to 49 years were included in the cohort. For each donor, three plates each were used for CD4 naive and CD4 memory, two plates were used for CD8 naive, and one plate was used for CD8 memory. Blood TCR repertoires of a handful of healthy adults were deeply sequenced to estimate repertoire size and the extent of clonotype sharing between individuals. Libraries were prepared and TCR repertoires were sequenced by different laboratories using diverse techniques, in order to increase sequencing depth and limit assay-specific biases. Per donor, leukapheresis produced somewhere between about 0.9 and 10 billion PBMCs.

The CDR3, from cysteine to phenylalanine, totals 11 residues. The read is trimmed to its CDR3 DNA, 33 bases read in frame from base 1. Trimmed from V: 7 bases; trimmed from J: 5 bases; junction bases lacking a gene match: 0. The germline V gene encodes CDR1 SGHRS and CDR2 YFSETQ. TCR CDR3 regions were amplified from genomic DNA by multiplex PCR using the deep immunoSEQ assay. Extracted genomic DNA from each cell subset was spread evenly across all wells of several immunoSEQ 96-well plates, with each plate serving as a replicate. Each replicate PCR for sorted subsets received around 200 ng genomic DNA, equal to roughly 33,000 T cell genomes. The purified libraries were quantified using a Qubit 3.0 fluorometer, sized with a Bioanalyzer 2100, and then quantified again using the KAPA Library Quantification kit. Every immunoSEQ 96-well plate was sequenced on a dedicated single-read 150-cycle Illumina NextSeq 550 flow cell. The paper's data handling went like this. Because the immunoSEQ output included only junctional sequences and no quality scores, the filtering could not be the same as the filtering used for full-length reads. Sequences were annotated with PyIR, a Python wrapper for IgBLAST v1.9, using IMGT germline references to assign V/J genes and CDR3. Reads were removed for weak V/J assignments (E-value above 1e-6), missing CDR3, stop codons, out-of-frame junctions, or ambiguous translated residues. V3J clonotypes were defined as sequences sharing the same inferred V gene, J gene, and CDR3 amino acid sequence. Percentage overlap between repertoires was computed as shared unique clonotypes divided by the size of the smaller repertoire. Three approaches were used to assess repertoire richness: RTK rarefaction, the Chao1 estimator, and Recon v2.1 estimates of unobserved clonotypes. Generation probabilities for all TCRbeta clonotypes obtained by the gDNA method from several donors were computed using OLGA. TCRdb carries this immuneACCESS record with in-frame sequences only. Its versions omit some clonotypes, under half of them owing to an unresolved V gene in the studies checked, with the rest unexplained. For V, J and clone size, that table is used; D and trimming come from the DNA. The sample contains over a million clones, under 99% of them found a single time. The top ten constitute around 0.47% of the sample.

Beyond this particular receptor, the publication reports: Rarefaction of sorted-subset datasets indicated incomplete sequencing despite the large sequencing depth. Sampling was restricted to blood, and TCR repertoires in tissue are likely to differ from TCR repertoires in blood. Sharing across four donors was observed for approximately 5% of naive CD4, 3% to 4% of naive CD8, 2% to 2.5% of memory CD4, and about 0.4% of memory CD8 clonotypes. Compared with non-shared clonotypes, the clonotypes found in all four sorted-subset donors had higher generation probabilities. Naive subsets generally had larger estimated clonotype richness than memory subsets. The small number of donors limited the genetic and exposure-history diversity represented. Based on pairwise subsampling, the degree of clonotype sharing among donors was expected to be affected by sequencing depth.

In regard to this clone: Its antigen is not yet known. Per-nucleotide qualities are absent, and no much larger clonotype sits a single base away.

Healthy HIV-negative adults with no recently reported acute infections or vaccinations were included as donors. Every donor was a Caucasian adult residing in Nashville, Tennessee, USA. CD4+ T cells were enriched by magnetic negative selection, after which naive cells were positively selected on CD45RA and the negative fraction was taken as the memory subset. Blood was collected by leukapheresis, and PBMCs were isolated by Ficoll-Histopaque density gradient centrifugation and then cryopreserved in liquid nitrogen vapor phase. Analytical flow cytometry was used to check the purity and quantity of every magnetically sorted T cell population. Genomic DNA was isolated from every sorted fraction and measured by UV absorbance on a Nanodrop 2000c.

The chain was built from TRBV5-1 and TRBJ2-3; 8 bases in between match TRBD2. Sequencing was carried out using naive CD4+ T cells sorted from blood. Reading the label with the study, this specimen's cell subset or site is: CD45RA+ positively selected. This receptor was obtained from a man between 25 and 39 years old in good health. This receptor has the CDR3 CASREGDTQYF. The DNA is TGCGCCAGCCGGGAGGGAGATACGCAGTATTTT.